This T cell receptor beta chain was retrieved from a study of blood T cells in healthy people across ages (dated by TCRdb to the mid-2010s). Notes on the research overall: In model experiments, roughly one uniquely barcoded TCR beta cDNA molecule per two T cells was captured by template switching. To track age-related changes in TCR beta repertoire diversity, the study relied on deep sequencing normalized with unique cDNA molecular identifiers. Four age groups were formed from the donors: young (average approximately 15 years), middle-aged (approximately 40), aged (around 62) and long-lived (82). To avoid experimental bias, donors of different ages were randomly spread across the sequencing lanes. The study analyzed two additional independent replicas of 1 million unique cDNA reads from the same blood draw for two donors, one aged 18 to 29 and one aged 80 or older.

V lost 5 bases and J lost 4 bases; the stretch between them is 17 bases long. CDR1 and CDR2, looked up from the germline V gene (reference sequence), are SGHNT and YYREEE. The CDR3, cysteine through phenylalanine, is 15 amino acids long. CDR3 DNA is the only sequence kept; it has 45 bases, read in frame from the first base. Library preparation employed 5' RACE. Sequencing used an Illumina HiSeq 2500. A second 7 to 11 cycle PCR used a sample-barcoded 5' primer and a J-beta primer mix. A template-switch 5' adaptor carrying 12 random nucleotides introduced a unique molecular identifier onto each TCR beta cDNA molecule. Each sample yielded at least 3 million CDR3-containing paired-end reads. First-strand cDNA was synthesized from all RNA with the Mint cDNA synthesis kit, primed by a TRBC-specific oligonucleotide. After uracil-DNA glycosylase treatment, a first 18-cycle PCR used universal primers M1SS and BC2_uni_R on all cDNA. In the source study's methods: Normalization of each sample was performed by random selection of 1 million high-quality reads, each carrying a distinct molecular identifier. Instead of being binned into consensus sequences, reads that shared molecular identifiers were thrown out. MiTCR, set to a Q25 quality threshold and the strictest error-elimination algorithm, was used for CDR3 identification, clonotype clustering and error correction. A nonparametric unseen species model with Euler transformation was used to estimate a lower bound on total TCR beta diversity. TCRdb cleaned the public reads at Q25 with fastp, built clones with MiXCR and kept in-frame beta chains. Identical CDR3 proteins give one entry, which carries the most common genes and DNA. These V and J calls derive from TCRdb rather than the authors' analysis. The sample table shows some 1.6 million distinct CDR3 sequences, and about 35% are seen once. Of the sample, roughly 12% falls within the top ten clones.

This clonotype was seen a few times. Its antigen remains undetermined. Per-base quality was not reported, and no clone a single base away is much larger than it. The 40 or so donors, aged 6 to 90 years, were systemically healthy Caucasian individuals from Russia. Approximately 9.3 milliliters of peripheral blood were drawn from each donor into EDTA-treated Vacutainer tubes. Ficoll-Paque density-gradient centrifugation was used to isolate PBMCs, with at least 7 million per sample. Trizol reagent was used to extract total RNA from PBMCs, with at least 5 micrograms per sample. For every donor, an aliquot of PBMCs went through flow cytometry to measure the percentages of naive CD45RAhigh/CD27high T cells. Overall study results and their limits: Observed TCR beta diversity correlated strongly with the percentage of naive T cells measured by flow cytometry. Because the CMV infection status of the donors was unknown, age-related changes in expanded clonotypes may potentially have been confounded. Total diversity estimates from one million sequenced T cells were considered lower bounds and underestimates. The long-lived group showed more naive CD4+ T cells, fewer expanded clones and increased TCR diversity than the aged group, suggesting age selection. Observed TCR beta diversity per million T cells fell roughly linearly with age, and a significant reduction was already apparent by age roughly 40. Since profiling was done on bulk unsorted PBMCs, naive and antigen-experienced compartments could not be conclusively compared.

The sequenced sample was blood. The chain couples TRBV5-4 to TRBJ2-3, with the D gene call left open. This clonotype originated in a young woman in good health. CDR3 loop: CASSRPGWWSDTQYF. The DNA is TGTGCCAGCAGTCGGCCCGGATGGTGGTCAGATACGCAGTATTTT.